The present T cell receptor beta chain was sequenced within a study of OX40 agonist ivuxolimab in advanced cancers. About the research overall: Dose-escalation patients' cancers were hepatocellular carcinoma, melanoma, renal cell or head and neck cancer. Prior therapy, whether anti-PD-1, anti-PD-L1 or anti-CTLA-4, was allowed, and 40% had some. Three patients had partial responses: one hepatocellular carcinoma, two cutaneous melanoma.

Germline-derived CDR1 and CDR2 are SGHRS and YFSETQ. The ends were cut back, 2 bases at V and 6 bases at J, with 18 bases in the middle. This CDR3 has 15 residues. Measured with immunoSEQ multiplex PCR; TCRdb has only the in-frame clones, and not every one. Here the sample spans some 90,000 clones, 92% being singletons. This clone has a single count. Here the sequenced sample was CD4+ or CD8+ T cells sorted from blood, taken in a trial of the OX40 agonist ivuxolimab. This TCR came from an adult with an advanced solid tumor such as melanoma, head and neck, liver or kidney cancer. The chain employs TRBV5-1 and TRBJ2-7, with a tentative D call TRBD1 (5 bases). CDR3 sequence (DNA): TGCGCCAGCAGCTTACCTCTGGGGCGGAGTTCCGAGCAGTACTTC. Translation gives CASSLPLGRSSEQYF.